This T cell receptor beta chain is from a study of shared clonotypes between healthy human individuals. The V and J ends lost 4 bases and 1 base respectively, with 11 bases between them. Germline loops: CDR1 MNHEY, CDR2 SMNVEV (reference sequence). The CDR3 spans 15 residues. Nashville, Tennessee was home to all donors, who were Caucasian adults. Genomic DNA for unsorted samples, which was extracted with the QIAamp DNA Blood Mini kit, came from some 100 million PBMCs. Only one count was recorded for this clone. Deep was the level at which the assay was run. Roughly 300 ng DNA, tens of thousands of T cell genomes, went into unsorted PBMC replicate PCRs. Using immunoSEQ multiplex PCR, the repertoire was profiled, and TCRdb retains in-frame clones only, with some absent. The sample lists about half a million clones; about 85% were seen once.

The chain recombines TRBV27 with TRBJ1-5; D is possibly TRBD1 (6 bases). The TCR was taken from a woman aged 40 to 50 in good health. Some clones in this sample may be carry-over from other donors' samples. Sequencing was performed on PBMCs. Written as DNA, the CDR3 is TGTGCCAGCAGTTCGGGGGGCCGAAGCAATCAGCCCCAGCATTTT. Translated: CASSSGGRSNQPQHF.